The 30 T cell receptor beta chains listed next were all sequenced from one sample in a study of cytomegalovirus exposure and HLA in healthy donors. Here immunoSEQ multiplex PCR was the method, and the copy in TCRdb shows in-frame clones only, minus some. In the table there are about 280,000 clones, 80% to 90% of which are singletons. Material: PBMCs. The receptors shown here come from a woman between 18 and 30 years old in good health and CMV-seronegative.

This chain links TRBV14 with TRBJ2-7, with 9 bases lining up with TRBD2. J lost 1 base, V lost 1 base, and 5 bases had no gene match. The CDR3 covers 16 residues. CDR1 is SGHDN and CDR2 is FVKESK in the germline V gene. The DNA of the CDR3 is TGTGCCAGCAGCCAAGGGTGGACTAGCGTTTCCTACGAGCAGTACTTC. Its translation is CASSQGWTSVSYEQYF.

V and J are TRBV27 and TRBJ2-1, with TRBD1 matching over 10 bases. Germline trimming cut 3 bases from V and 9 bases from J; bases unmatched to any gene: 8. The CDR3 is made up of 15 amino acids. Germline CDR1 and CDR2: MNHEY and SMNVEV (reference sequence). CDR3 sequence: CASSLRDRGAGEQFF. For the CDR3, the DNA is TGTGCCAGCAGTTTGAGGGACAGGGGCGCGGGTGAGCAGTTCTTC.

The chain recombines TRBV5-1 with TRBJ2-7, with TRBD2 identical over 7 bases. The V gene's germline CDR1 is SGHRS and CDR2 YFSETQ. There are 16 residues in the CDR3. The junction had 11 bases not matched to a gene; V was cut back by 0 bases and J by 5 bases. CDR3 nucleotides: TGCGCCAGCAGCTTGGCCATCAGGGAGGGGTCCCACGAGCAGTACTTC. Translation: CASSLAIREGSHEQYF.

This chain connects TRBV9 to TRBJ2-3, with TRBD2 matching over 8 bases. Germline V gene lookup returns CDR1 SGDLS and CDR2 YYNGEE. J lost 2 bases, V lost 2 bases, and 4 bases had no gene match. CDR3 length equals 15 residues. The CDR3 loop reads CASSVFGGATDTQYF. The CDR3 DNA sequence: TGTGCCAGCAGCGTCTTCGGGGGGGCCACAGATACGCAGTATTTT. The variable domain in full, with the rest retrieved from reference TRBV9 and TRBJ2-3, is DSGVTQTPKHLITATGQRVTLRCSPRSGDLSVYWYQQSLDQGLQFLIQYYNGEERAKGNILERFSAQQFPDLHSELNLSSLELGDSALYFCASSVFGGATDTQYFGPGTRLTVL.

V is TRBV7-6 and J is TRBJ2-1; D might be TRBD2 (6 bases). This CDR3 region has 15 residues. Trimming cost V 3 bases and J 0 bases, with 9 bases left between them. The germline V gene encodes CDR1 SGHVS and CDR2 FNYEAQ. CDR3 loop: CASSLDGGSYNEQFF. CDR3 nucleotide sequence: TGTGCCAGCAGCTTGGACGGGGGCTCCTACAATGAGCAGTTCTTC.

This clone was recorded a few times. V and J are TRBV29-1 and TRBJ2-7; 9 bases fit TRBD1. CDR3 size: 12 residues. Losses at the gene ends were 3 bases for V and 4 bases for J; bases not matched to a gene: 1. Looked up from germline, CDR1 is SQVTM and CDR2 is ANQGSEA. The CDR3 reads CSVETGGYEQYF. The CDR3 DNA reads as TGCAGCGTTGAGACAGGGGGTTACGAGCAGTACTTC.

The genes are TRBV30 and TRBJ2-1; 8 bases agree with TRBD1. Germline CDR1 is GTSNPN and CDR2 is SVGIG (reference sequence). Unmatched junction bases numbered 13, after V lost 3 bases and J lost 6 bases. This CDR3 contains 16 residues. DNA for the CDR3: TGTGCCTGGAGAAACGCAGGGGGCCTTAGGGGCAATGAGCAGTTCTTC. It yields the protein CAWRNAGGLRGNEQFF.

This chain uses TRBV5-1 with TRBJ2-7; D possibly corresponds to TRBD2 (7 bases). The CDR3 is 13 amino acids. CDR1 SGHRS and CDR2 YFSETQ come from the germline V gene. Trimming stripped 4 bases from V and 4 bases from J, with 12 bases between. CDR3 loop: CASSGGAGYEQYF. DNA for the CDR3: TGCGCCAGCAGCGGGGGGGCAGGGTACGAGCAGTACTTC.

V is TRBV5-6 and J is TRBJ1-4; tentatively, D is TRBD1 (5 bases). Per germline, CDR1 SGHDT and CDR2 YYEEEE. V lost 0 bases to trimming and J lost 8 bases, with 20 bases between them. This CDR3 is built from 17 residues. The CDR3 region is CASSLALGGQGTEKLFF. For the CDR3, the DNA is TGTGCCAGCAGCTTGGCTTTAGGAGGGCAGGGAACCGAAAAACTGTTTTTT.

The chain combines TRBV29-1 with TRBJ2-3, with D possibly TRBD2 on 5 matching bases. V was cut by 3 bases and J by 5 bases, with 18 bases left in between. Germline-derived CDR1 and CDR2 are SQVTM and ANQGSEA. CDR3 length equals 15 residues. In nucleotides, the CDR3 is TGCAGCGTTGATGGGGAGCGGCAACCTGAAGATACGCAGTATTTT. Amino acid sequence: CSVDGERQPEDTQYF.

Comments on this clone: Other DNA variants within this sample encode the same CDR3. The gene calls are TRBV28 and TRBJ1-5, with a weak D call TRBD1 (6 bases). V was clipped by 5 bases and J by 0 bases, with 14 bases between them. Looked up from germline, CDR1 is MDHEN and CDR2 is SYDVKM. The CDR3 covers 16 residues. This CDR3 reads CASSLDRSYSNQPQHF. The DNA for the CDR3 is TGTGCCAGCAGTCTAGACAGGAGCTATAGCAATCAGCCCCAGCATTTT.

V and J are TRBV5-1 and TRBJ1-1; weak D call: TRBD1 (5 bases). Per germline, CDR1 SGHRS and CDR2 YFSETQ. V dropped 4 bases and J dropped 3 bases, with 13 bases sitting between them. The CDR3 spans 14 residues. CDR3 in DNA: TGCGCCAGCAGCAAGGGGCATGGGGACACTGAAGCTTTCTTT. Translated: CASSKGHGDTEAFF. The full variable domain, completed using reference TRBV5-1 and TRBJ1-1, is KAGVTQTPRYLIKTRGQQVTLSCSPISGHRSVSWYQQTPGQGLQFLFEYFSETQRNKGNFPGRFSGRQFSNSRSEMNVSTLELGDSALYLCASSKGHGDTEAFFGQGTRLTVV.

This clone was found once. The chain couples TRBV5-1 to TRBJ2-7; 7 nucleotides line up with TRBD1. With 5 bases clipped from V and 0 bases from J, the junction kept 8 bases outside the gene matches. Germline-derived CDR1 and CDR2 are SGHRS and YFSETQ. The CDR3 is 15 amino acids. The CDR3 reads CASRNGQDSSYEQYF. As DNA, the CDR3 is TGCGCCAGCAGAAACGGACAGGATAGCTCCTACGAGCAGTACTTC.

In DNA, the CDR3 is TGTGCCAGCAGCGACGGACTAGCGGGAGACCGCGAGCAGTACTTC. Translating it yields CASSDGLAGDREQYF. The chain links TRBV6-1 to TRBJ2-7; 13 bases line up with TRBD2. CDR1 is MNHNS, CDR2 SASEGT, per germline. V dropped 6 bases and J dropped 6; count of bases not matched to a gene: 8. The CDR3 is 15 amino acids.

The chain carries TRBV6-5 and TRBJ2-7; D not certain. This CDR3 is 14 amino acids long. The germline gives CDR1 MNHEY, CDR2 SVGAGI. Trimming cost V 0 bases and J 3 bases, with 9 bases left between them. DNA of the CDR3: TGTGCCAGCAGTTACTCGACGGCGGTCTACGAGCAGTACTTC. Translation: CASSYSTAVYEQYF.

About this clone itself: Other DNA sequences in this sample translate to the same CDR3. The chain joins TRBV5-1 to TRBJ1-1, with 7 nucleotides matching TRBD1. V was clipped by 3 bases and J by 4 bases; unmatched bases: 6. Germline V gives CDR1 SGHRS, CDR2 YFSETQ. The CDR3 runs to 14 residues. The CDR3 is CASSSTGSGTEAFF. CDR3 DNA: TGCGCCAGCAGCTCGACAGGGTCAGGCACTGAAGCTTTCTTT.

The chain links TRBV27 to TRBJ1-5; D gene ambiguous. Germline CDR1 and CDR2: MNHEY and SMNVEV (reference sequence). The CDR3 consists of 13 residues. V lost 5 bases to trimming and J lost 7 bases, with 12 bases between them. CDR3 residues: CASSLEPRQPQHF. The CDR3 coding sequence is TGTGCCAGCAGTCTTGAACCGAGGCAGCCCCAGCATTTT.

The chain has TRBV10-3 and TRBJ2-7; D might be TRBD1 (5 bases). The CDR3 extends over 14 amino acids. The V end lost 2 bases, the J end lost 3 bases, and 11 bases lay between the germline ends. Germline V gene lookup returns CDR1 ENHRY and CDR2 SYGVKD. The CDR3 protein is CAISEQDTYYEQYF. The CDR3 DNA is TGTGCCATCAGTGAGCAGGACACTTACTACGAGCAGTACTTC.

The V gene is TRBV6-1, the J gene TRBJ1-1; 10 positions match TRBD1. J was trimmed by 6 bases and V by 4 bases; bases with no gene match: 8. There are 15 residues in the CDR3. Germline V gives CDR1 MNHNS, CDR2 SASEGT. CDR3 sequence reads: CASSGLGTGVSEAFF. DNA of the CDR3: TGTGCCAGCAGTGGCCTGGGGACAGGGGTTTCTGAAGCTTTCTTT.

V gene TRBV5-6 combines with J gene TRBJ2-7, with D possibly TRBD1 on 6 matching bases. Per germline, CDR1 SGHDT and CDR2 YYEEEE. CDR3 length: 18 residues. Trimming pared 4 bases from V and 0 bases from J, leaving 23 bases between. This CDR3 is CASSPQPAGTRASYEQYF. The CDR3 coding sequence is TGTGCCAGCAGCCCGCAACCAGCCGGGACAAGGGCCTCCTACGAGCAGTACTTC. Full variable domain (outside the CDR3, taken from reference TRBV5-6 and TRBJ2-7): DAGVTQSPTHLIKTRGQQVTLRCSPKSGHDTVSWYQQALGQGPQFIFQYYEEEERQRGNFPDRFSGHQFPNYSSELNVNALLLGDSALYLCASSPQPAGTRASYEQYFGPGTRLTVT.

The rearrangement links TRBV27 to TRBJ2-2; 12 nucleotides agree with TRBD2. The CDR3 covers 18 residues. V was pared by 6 bases and J by 4 bases, with 12 bases of the junction left unmatched. The germline gives CDR1 MNHEY, CDR2 SMNVEV (reference sequence). The CDR3 nucleotides read TGTGCCAGCAGCACCAAGACTAGCGGGAGCTTGGGCACCGGGGAGCTGTTTTTT. Protein product: CASSTKTSGSLGTGELFF.

V gene TRBV5-1 combines with J gene TRBJ1-2, with 7 bases fitting TRBD1. Germline CDR1 is SGHRS and CDR2 is YFSETQ. V was pared by 1 base and J by 1 base, with 16 bases of the junction left unmatched. The CDR3 runs to 19 residues. This chain's CDR3 is CASSLPDPMDRRYNYGYTF. CDR3 in DNA: TGCGCCAGCAGCTTGCCCGACCCCATGGACAGGCGATATAACTATGGCTACACCTTC.

The rearrangement uses TRBV6-6 and TRBJ1-2; TRBD1 matches at 9 bases. Germline V gene sequence: CDR1 MNHNY, CDR2 SVGAGI (reference sequence). The length of the CDR3 is 12 residues. V lost 10 bases, J lost 8 bases, and 8 bases stayed unmatched. The CDR3 spells CATLGQGGGYTF. The CDR3 bases are TGTGCCACCCTGGGACAGGGTGGCGGCTACACCTTC.

The rearrangement links TRBV10-3 to TRBJ2-1, with TRBD1 matching over 10 bases. V dropped 11 bases and J dropped 7; count of bases not matched to a gene: 8. The CDR3 consists of 13 residues. Germline values: CDR1 ENHRY, CDR2 SYGVKD. In nucleotides, the CDR3 is TGTGCCGCAGACAGGGGGCAGGGGAATGAGCAGTTCTTC. Protein sequence: CAADRGQGNEQFF.

The V and J genes are TRBV25-1 and TRBJ2-3, with a possible D match to TRBD2 (6 bases). Trimming cost V 3 bases and J 2 bases, with 9 bases left between them. The CDR3 spans 14 residues. Germline values: CDR1 MGHDK, CDR2 SYGVNS. CDR3: CASSEAGSTDTQYF. The CDR3 coding sequence is TGTGCCAGCAGTGAGGCGGGATCCACAGATACGCAGTATTTT.

The rearrangement uses TRBV5-1 and TRBJ2-7, with D unresolved. Germline CDR1 SGHRS, CDR2 YFSETQ. V was cut by 4 bases and J by 2 bases, with 13 bases left in between. The CDR3 consists of 14 residues. The CDR3 is CASSAVPGAYEQYF. The DNA for the CDR3 is TGCGCCAGCAGCGCCGTCCCCGGAGCCTACGAGCAGTACTTC.

This chain joins TRBV30 and TRBJ1-4; 11 bases match TRBD1. V lost 3 bases, J lost 10 bases, and 7 bases stayed unmatched. The CDR3 length is 14 residues. Germline V CDR1 and CDR2: GTSNPN, SVGIG (reference sequence). This CDR3 is CAWSLGGTGGKLFF. CDR3 sequence (DNA): TGTGCCTGGAGCCTCGGGGGGACAGGGGGAAAACTGTTTTTT.

The chain recombines TRBV19 with TRBJ1-1; D is ambiguous. The germline CDR1 and CDR2 sequences are LNHDA and SQIVND (reference sequence). The CDR3 is 12 amino acids. V was shortened by 5 bases and J by 1 base, with 5 bases between the two germline ends. The DNA of the CDR3 is TGTGCCAGTAGTCGACAGAACACTGAAGCTTTCTTT. Translation: CASSRQNTEAFF. The full variable domain, with the rest looked up from reference TRBV19 and TRBJ1-1, is DGGITQSPKYLFRKEGQNVTLSCEQNLNHDAMYWYRQDPGQGLRLIYYSQIVNDFQKGDIAEGYSVSREKKESFPLTVTSAQKNPTAFYLCASSRQNTEAFFGQGTRLTVV.

The chain links TRBV7-9 to TRBJ1-5, with 10 bases fitting TRBD1. V shed 5 bases, J shed 6 bases, and the junction held 4 bases outside the gene matches. CDR3 length: 14 residues. Germline values: CDR1 SEHNR, CDR2 FQNEAQ (reference sequence). CDR3 coding DNA: TGTGCCAGCAGCGAAGGGACAGGGGTTCAGCCCCAGCATTTT. It translates to CASSEGTGVQPQHF.

V usage is TRBV11-2 and J usage is TRBJ2-1; 9 nucleotides agree with TRBD1. The CDR3 loop spans 15 amino acids. With V trimmed by 1 base and J by 7 bases, 5 bases remained unmatched. Germline CDR1 is SGHAT and CDR2 is FQNNGV. This CDR3 reads CASSLGTGARNEQFF. In DNA, the CDR3 is TGTGCCAGCAGCTTAGGGACAGGGGCGAGGAATGAGCAGTTCTTC.